These T cell receptor beta chains were read from a single sample in a study of blood T cell repertoires in COVID-19. Some clones are missing from TCRdb's copy, which holds only in-frame ones; the method was immunoSEQ multiplex PCR. The sample contains about 480,000 clones, about 88% of which appear only once. The source material was peripheral blood. The receptors originated from a young man with COVID-19, enrolled during active disease. CDR3s leave out the opening cysteine and the closing phenylalanine or tryptophan.

j_call v_call cdr3_aa
TRBJ2-2 TRBV25-1 ASSAYDRGNTGELF
TRBJ1-1 TRBV30 AWTITGARTEAF
TRBJ1-2 TRBV19 ASSITQGAAGYT
TRBJ2-1 TRBV7-2 ASSYIGLAQPEQF
TRBJ1-2 TRBV11-2 ASSLLGRRAGYT
TRBJ2-5 TRBV24-1 ATSGVAGEGETQY
TRBJ2-5 TRBV3-1/TRBV3-2 ASSQDHRVETQY
TRBJ2-2 TRBV5-4 ASSLDMQGTGELF
TRBJ2-1 TRBV24-1 ATQLGDKQF
TRBJ2-5 TRBV7-7 ASSHQGAQETQY
TRBJ1-1 TRBV6-1 ASSEIRSNTEAF
TRBJ2-3 TRBV5-1 ASRLYGLAGGTDTQY
TRBJ2-7 TRBV6-5 ASRDQGFVVYEQY
TRBJ2-3 TRBV6-1 ASSDRDSSFHTQY
TRBJ1-5 TRBV10-1 ASSGGQENQPQH
TRBJ2-1 TRBV9 ASRPPIASLEYNEQF
TRBJ2-1 TRBV30 AWSPLGAEDGNEQF
TRBJ2-2 TRBV4-2 ASSQVGSRVAPGELF
TRBJ1-1 TRBV19 ASSMDRVPGSEAF
TRBJ2-7 TRBV5-1 ASGALAGQEQY
TRBJ2-3 TRBV2 ASSKDRGAADTQY
TRBJ2-2 TRBV5-8 ASSPPGGELF
TRBJ1-1 TRBV18 ASSPRGDEAF
TRBJ2-7 TRBV6-2/TRBV6-3 ASSYTSPYEQY
TRBJ2-5 TRBV4-1 ASSPTGLQETQY
TRBJ2-6 TRBV18 ASSPYSRSGANVLT
TRBJ1-1 TRBV5-6 ASSSRQAGNTEAF
TRBJ1-6 TRBV5-1 ASSSLGGFKNSPLH
TRBJ1-2 TRBV24-1 ATSPGSYGYT
TRBJ1-1 TRBV25-1 ASSESRGLNTEAF
TRBJ2-1 TRBV6-5 ASSLAGGRNEQF
TRBJ2-7 TRBV5-4 ASSTGTSGPYEQY
TRBJ2-2 TRBV10-1 ASSERSLLRANTGELF
TRBJ1-2 TRBV6-5 ASMPTGEENGYT
TRBJ2-2 TRBV12-2 ASRLYAGLAVNTGELF
TRBJ2-5 TRBV7-9 ASSLVGGDRDVETQY
TRBJ2-3 TRBV12-5 ASGSPGGPDTQY
TRBJ2-1 TRBV2 ASRLSGGGGINEQF
TRBJ1-5 TRBV6-5 ASRAQGYSNQPQH
TRBJ1-5 TRBV7-9 ASSMGAISNQPQH
TRBJ1-2 TRBV27 ASSFMSQGGYT
TRBJ2-7 TRBV6-5 ASSWGGRYEQY
TRBJ2-7 TRBV5-1 ASSQGQSTYEQY
TRBJ2-5 TRBV30 AWSVAGGWGETQY
TRBJ2-1 TRBV4-1 ASSQVAGRTNEQF
TRBJ2-7 TRBV24-1 ATSDDRQGYEQY
TRBJ2-1 TRBV7-9 ASSLIGGDSVEQF
TRBJ1-3 TRBV19 ASSPFGGTPSSGNTIY
TRBJ2-5 TRBV11-2 ASSLSGGSGGQETQY
TRBJ1-2 TRBV7-9 ASSAIRTGHYGYT
TRBJ1-4 TRBV18 ASSPTATNEKLF
TRBJ2-1 TRBV28 ASSSSPGLGTLENEQF
TRBJ1-5 TRBV19 ASSRTDRGLTSAQH
TRBJ1-2 TRBV12-3/TRBV12-4 ASSFRGLLGYT